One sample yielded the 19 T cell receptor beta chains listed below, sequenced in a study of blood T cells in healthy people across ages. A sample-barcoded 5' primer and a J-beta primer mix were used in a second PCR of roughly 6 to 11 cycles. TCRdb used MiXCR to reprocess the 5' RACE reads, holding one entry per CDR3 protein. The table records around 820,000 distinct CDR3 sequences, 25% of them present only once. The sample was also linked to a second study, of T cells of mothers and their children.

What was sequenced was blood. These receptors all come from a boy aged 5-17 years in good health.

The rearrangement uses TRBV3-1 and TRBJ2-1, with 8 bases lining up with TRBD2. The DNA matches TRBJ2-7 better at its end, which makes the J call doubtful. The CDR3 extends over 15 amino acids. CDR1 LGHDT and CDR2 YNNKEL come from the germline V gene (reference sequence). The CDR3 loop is CASSRTSGTAYEQYF. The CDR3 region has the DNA TGTGCCAGCAGCCGTACTAGCGGCACAGCCTACGAGCAGTACTTC.

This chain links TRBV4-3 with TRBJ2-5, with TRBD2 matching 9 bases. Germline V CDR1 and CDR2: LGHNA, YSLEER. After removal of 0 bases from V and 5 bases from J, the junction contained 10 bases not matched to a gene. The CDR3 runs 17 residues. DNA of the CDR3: TGCGCCAGCAGCCAAGATCGGCTAGCGGGGCTGCTGGAGACCCAGTACTTC. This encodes CASSQDRLAGLLETQYF.

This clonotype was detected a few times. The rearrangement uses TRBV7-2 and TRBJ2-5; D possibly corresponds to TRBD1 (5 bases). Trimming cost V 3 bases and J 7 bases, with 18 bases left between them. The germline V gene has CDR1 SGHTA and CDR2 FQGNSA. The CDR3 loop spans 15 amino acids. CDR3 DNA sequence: TGTGCCAGCAGCTTGCACGGCACAGGCTGGGGGACCCAGTACTTC. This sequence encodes CASSLHGTGWGTQYF.

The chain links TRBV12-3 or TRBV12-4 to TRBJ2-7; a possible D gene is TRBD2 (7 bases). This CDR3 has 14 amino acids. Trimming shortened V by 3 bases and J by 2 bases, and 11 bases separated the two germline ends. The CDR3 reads CASSFRGGPYEQYF. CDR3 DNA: TGTGCCAGCAGTTTCCGCGGGGGCCCCTACGAGCAGTACTTC.

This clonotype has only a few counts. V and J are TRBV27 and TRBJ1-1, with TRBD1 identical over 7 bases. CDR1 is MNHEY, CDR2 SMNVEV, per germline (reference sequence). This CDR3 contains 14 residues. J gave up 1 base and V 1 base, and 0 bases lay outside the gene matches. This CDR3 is CASSLYRGNTEAFF. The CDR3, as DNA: TGTGCCAGCAGTTTATACAGGGGGAACACTGAAGCTTTCTTT.

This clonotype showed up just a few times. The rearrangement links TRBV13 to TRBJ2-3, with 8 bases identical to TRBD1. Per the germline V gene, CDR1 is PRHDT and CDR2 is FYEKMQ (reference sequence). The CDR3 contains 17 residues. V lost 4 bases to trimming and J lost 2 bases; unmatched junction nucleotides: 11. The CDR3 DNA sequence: TGTGCCAGCAGCTCGTTTTCAGGGGGCCCTTACACAGATACGCAGTATTTT. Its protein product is CASSSFSGGPYTDTQYF. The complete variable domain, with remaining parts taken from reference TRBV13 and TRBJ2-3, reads AAGVIQSPRHLIKEKRETATLKCYPIPRHDTVYWYQQGPGQDPQFLISFYEKMQSDKGSIPDRFSAQQFSDYHSELNMSSLELGDSALYFCASSSFSGGPYTDTQYFGPGTRLTVL.

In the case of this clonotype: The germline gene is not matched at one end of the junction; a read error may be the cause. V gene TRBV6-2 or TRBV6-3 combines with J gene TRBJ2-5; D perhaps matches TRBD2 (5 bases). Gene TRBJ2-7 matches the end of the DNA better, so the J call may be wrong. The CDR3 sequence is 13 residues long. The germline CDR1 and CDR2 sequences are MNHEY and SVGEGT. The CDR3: CASPPARVDEQYF. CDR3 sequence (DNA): TGCGCCAGTCCCCCGGCGAGGGTTGACGAGCAGTACTTC.

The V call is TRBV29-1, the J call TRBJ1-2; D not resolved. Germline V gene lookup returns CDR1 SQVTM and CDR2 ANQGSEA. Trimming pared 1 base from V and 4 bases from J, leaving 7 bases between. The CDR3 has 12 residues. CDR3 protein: CSVEVTPYGYTF. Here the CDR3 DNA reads TGCAGCGTTGAAGTTACGCCCTATGGCTACACCTTC.

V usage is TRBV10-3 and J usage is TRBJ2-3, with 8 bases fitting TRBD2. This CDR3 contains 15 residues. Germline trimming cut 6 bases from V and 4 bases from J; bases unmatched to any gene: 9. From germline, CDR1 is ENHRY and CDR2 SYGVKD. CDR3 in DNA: TGTGCCATCAGCCACGAGGGCGGGGGGCCAGATACGCAGTATTTT. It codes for CAISHEGGGPDTQYF.

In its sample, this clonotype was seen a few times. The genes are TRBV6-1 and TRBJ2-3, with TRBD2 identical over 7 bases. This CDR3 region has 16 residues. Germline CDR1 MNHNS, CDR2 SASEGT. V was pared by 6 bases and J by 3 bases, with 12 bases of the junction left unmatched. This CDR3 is CASSRGASGRTDTQYF. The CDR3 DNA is TGTGCCAGCAGCCGCGGGGCTAGCGGTCGTACAGATACGCAGTATTTT.

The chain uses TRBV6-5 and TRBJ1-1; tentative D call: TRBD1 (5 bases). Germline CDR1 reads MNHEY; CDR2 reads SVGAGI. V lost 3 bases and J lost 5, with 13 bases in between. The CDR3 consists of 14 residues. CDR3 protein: CASSYNDKGTEAFF. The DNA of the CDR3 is TGTGCCAGCAGTTATAACGACAAGGGGACTGAAGCTTTCTTT.

The DNA for the CDR3 is TGTGCCAGCAGCGTAGTTCAGGGTCCGGGAGCTGAAGCTTTCTTT. Translation gives CASSVVQGPGAEAFF. V is TRBV9 and J is TRBJ1-1; D is possibly TRBD1 (5 bases). This CDR3 spans 15 amino acids. Germline loops: CDR1 SGDLS, CDR2 YYNGEE. The V gene lost 0 bases and the J gene lost 6 bases, with 15 bases spanning the gap. The whole variable domain, remainder taken from reference TRBV9 and TRBJ1-1, is DSGVTQTPKHLITATGQRVTLRCSPRSGDLSVYWYQQSLDQGLQFLIQYYNGEERAKGNILERFSAQQFPDLHSELNLSSLELGDSALYFCASSVVQGPGAEAFFGQGTRLTVV.

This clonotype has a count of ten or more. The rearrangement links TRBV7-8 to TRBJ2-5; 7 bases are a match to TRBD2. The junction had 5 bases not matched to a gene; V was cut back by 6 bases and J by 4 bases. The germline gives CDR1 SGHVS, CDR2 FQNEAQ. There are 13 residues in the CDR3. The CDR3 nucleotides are TGTGCCAGCAGGAAGGCGGGAGTAGAGACCCAGTACTTC. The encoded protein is CASRKAGVETQYF.

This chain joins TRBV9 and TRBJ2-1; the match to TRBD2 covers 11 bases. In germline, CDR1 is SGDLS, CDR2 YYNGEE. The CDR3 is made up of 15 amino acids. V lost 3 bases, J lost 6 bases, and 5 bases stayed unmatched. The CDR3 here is CASSDTSGRLNEQFF. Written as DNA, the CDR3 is TGTGCCAGCAGCGACACTAGCGGGAGACTCAATGAGCAGTTCTTC.

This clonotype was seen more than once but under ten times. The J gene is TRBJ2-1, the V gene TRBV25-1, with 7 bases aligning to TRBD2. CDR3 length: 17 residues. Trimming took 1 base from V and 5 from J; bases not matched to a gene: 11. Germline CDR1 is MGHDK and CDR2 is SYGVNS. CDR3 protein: CASSESRRAGSHNEQFF. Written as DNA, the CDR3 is TGTGCCAGCAGTGAATCCCGGCGAGCGGGATCGCACAATGAGCAGTTCTTC.

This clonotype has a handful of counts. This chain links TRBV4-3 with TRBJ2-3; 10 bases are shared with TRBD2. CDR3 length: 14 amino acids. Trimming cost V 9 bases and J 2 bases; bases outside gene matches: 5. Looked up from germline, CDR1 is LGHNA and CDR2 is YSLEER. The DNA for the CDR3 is TGCGCCAGTTCTAGCGGGGGAGACACAGATACGCAGTATTTT. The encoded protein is CASSSGGDTDTQYF.

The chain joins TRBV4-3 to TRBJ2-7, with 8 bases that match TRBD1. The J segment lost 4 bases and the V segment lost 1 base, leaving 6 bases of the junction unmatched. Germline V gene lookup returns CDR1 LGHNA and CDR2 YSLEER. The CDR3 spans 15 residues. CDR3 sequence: CASSQAQGQGYEQYF. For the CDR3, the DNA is TGCGCCAGCAGCCAAGCACAAGGACAGGGATACGAGCAGTACTTC.

The chain's CDR3 is CATSPTSGSHDTQYF. CDR3 nucleotides: TGTGCCACCAGTCCGACTAGCGGGAGTCACGATACGCAGTATTTT. This chain joins TRBV15 and TRBJ2-3, with 12 bases lining up with TRBD2. CDR1 LNHNV and CDR2 YYDKDF come from the germline V gene (reference sequence). The CDR3 consists of 15 residues. Trimming cost V 6 bases and J 6 bases; bases outside gene matches: 7. Full variable domain (remainder filled in from reference TRBV15 and TRBJ2-3): DAMVIQNPRYQVTQFGKPVTLSCSQTLNHNVMYWYQQKSSQAPKLLFHYYDKDFNNEADTPDNFQSRRPNTSFCFLDIRSPGLGDTAMYLCATSPTSGSHDTQYFGPGTRLTVL.

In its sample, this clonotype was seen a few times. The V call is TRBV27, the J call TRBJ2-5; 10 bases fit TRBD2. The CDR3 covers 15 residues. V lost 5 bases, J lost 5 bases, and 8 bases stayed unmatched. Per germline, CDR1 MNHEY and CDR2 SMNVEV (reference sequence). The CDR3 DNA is TGTGCCAGCAGTAAAACAGCGGGGGGGTATGAGACCCAGTACTTC. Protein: CASSKTAGGYETQYF.